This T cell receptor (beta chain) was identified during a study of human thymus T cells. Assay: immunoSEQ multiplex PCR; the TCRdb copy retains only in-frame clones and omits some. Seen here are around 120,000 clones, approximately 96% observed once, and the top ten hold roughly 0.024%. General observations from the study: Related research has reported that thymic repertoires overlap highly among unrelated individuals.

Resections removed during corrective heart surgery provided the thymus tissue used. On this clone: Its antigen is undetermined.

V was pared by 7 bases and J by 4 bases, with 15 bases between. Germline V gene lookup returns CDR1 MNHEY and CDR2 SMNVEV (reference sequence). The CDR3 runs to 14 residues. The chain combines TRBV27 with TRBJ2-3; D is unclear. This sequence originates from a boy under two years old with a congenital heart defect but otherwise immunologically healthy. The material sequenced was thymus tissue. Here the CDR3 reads CASKFRSVADTQYF. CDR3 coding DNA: TGTGCCAGCAAATTCCGGAGTGTGGCAGATACGCAGTATTTT.